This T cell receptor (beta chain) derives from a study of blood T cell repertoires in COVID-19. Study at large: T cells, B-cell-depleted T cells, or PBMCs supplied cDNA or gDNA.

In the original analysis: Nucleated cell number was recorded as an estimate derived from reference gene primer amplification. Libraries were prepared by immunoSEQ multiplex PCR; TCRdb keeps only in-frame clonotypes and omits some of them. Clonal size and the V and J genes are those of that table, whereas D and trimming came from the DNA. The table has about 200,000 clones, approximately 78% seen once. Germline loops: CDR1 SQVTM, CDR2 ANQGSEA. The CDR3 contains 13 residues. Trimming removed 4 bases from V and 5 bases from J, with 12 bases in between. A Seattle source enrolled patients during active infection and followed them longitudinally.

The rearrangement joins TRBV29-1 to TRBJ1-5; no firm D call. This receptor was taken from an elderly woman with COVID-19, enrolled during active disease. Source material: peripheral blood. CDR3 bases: TGCAGCGTTGGGGCCCAGTCGGATCAGCCCCAGCATTTT. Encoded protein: CSVGAQSDQPQHF. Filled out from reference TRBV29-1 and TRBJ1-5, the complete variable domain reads SAVISQKPSRDICQRGTSLTIQCQVDSQVTMMFWYRQQPGQSLTLIATANQGSEATYESGFVIDKFPISRPNLTFSTLTVSNMSPEDSSIYLCSVGAQSDQPQHFGDGTRLSIL.